Here is one TCR beta chain with its context. Original processing notes: Estimated nucleated cell counts came from reference gene primer amplification. Sequenced by immunoSEQ multiplex PCR; TCRdb stores in-frame clones only, minus some. V, J and clone size were drawn from that table, and D and trimming were deduced from the DNA. The data show about 380,000 clones, with around 87% seen just once and 6.5% to 8% held by the top ten. The CDR3 contains 15 residues. This record comes from a study of blood T cell repertoires in COVID-19. On the study more broadly: From T cells, B-cell-depleted T cells, or PBMCs came the material, which was cDNA or gDNA.

The specimen sequenced was peripheral blood. This clonotype originated in a man younger than 35 with active or convalescent COVID-19. This chain uses TRBV21-1 with TRBJ1-1; TRBD1, the D gene given by the table, was not confirmed from the DNA. TRBV21-1 is a recognized pseudogene. The CDR3 bases are TGTGCCAGCAGCCCGACCCAGGGGGCAGACACTGAAGCTTTCTTT. It is translated as CASSPTQGADTEAFF.